These 19 T cell receptor beta chains were sequenced from one sample in a study of CD8+ T cells in alopecia areata. Sequencing relied on a cDNA template that was reverse transcribed from extracted RNA. Method: immunoSEQ multiplex PCR; TCRdb's copy keeps in-frame clones and lacks some. The sample has about 110,000 clones; under 60% are singletons. Sequencing was performed on NKG2D-low CD8+ T cells sorted from blood. The receptors stem from a human donor with alopecia areata.

The V gene is TRBV5-6, the J gene TRBJ2-5; D is uncertain. This CDR3 region has 12 residues. V was clipped by 5 bases and J by 4 bases, with 9 bases between them. The germline V gene has CDR1 SGHDT and CDR2 YYEEEE. CDR3 nucleotide sequence: TGTGCCAGCAGGGGGATCGGAGAGACCCAGTACTTC. Translated, it gives CASRGIGETQYF.

V and J are TRBV5-1 and TRBJ2-1, with unresolved D. Germline CDR1 is SGHRS and CDR2 is YFSETQ. The length of the CDR3 is 18 residues. Trimming stripped 5 bases from V and 3 bases from J, with 24 bases between. CDR3 nucleotides: TGCGCCAGCAGTTCCCTAAGGTTTGGGGATAATAGCTACAATGAGCAGTTCTTC. Translating gives CASSSLRFGDNSYNEQFF.

The chain is built from TRBV7-9 and TRBJ1-1; D ambiguous. V was clipped by 5 bases and J by 1 base, with 2 bases between them. The CDR3 sequence is 11 residues long. The V gene's germline CDR1 is SEHNR and CDR2 FQNEAQ (reference sequence). The CDR3 loop is CASSTNTEAFF. CDR3 DNA: TGTGCCAGCAGCACGAACACTGAAGCTTTCTTT.

J is TRBJ2-7 and V is TRBV13; 8 bases line up with TRBD1. V was clipped by 6 bases and J by 2 bases; unmatched bases: 0. Germline CDR1 and CDR2: PRHDT and FYEKMQ (reference sequence). The length of the CDR3 is 12 residues. CDR3 nucleotide sequence: TGTGCCAGCAGGGGACAGGCCTACGAGCAGTACTTC. Its protein product is CASRGQAYEQYF.

This clone has just a few counts. The chain combines TRBV5-1 with TRBJ2-1, with 11 bases identical to TRBD2. V lost 3 bases and J lost 4; bases outside the gene matches: 6. CDR3 length: 16 amino acids. Germline V gives CDR1 SGHRS, CDR2 YFSETQ. The CDR3 spells CASSSPTSGTYNEQFF. The CDR3 nucleotides are TGCGCCAGCAGCTCTCCGACTAGCGGGACATACAATGAGCAGTTCTTC.

Only a few counts were recorded for this clone. J is TRBJ2-6 and V is TRBV19; D possibly corresponds to TRBD2 (5 bases). The germline V gene has CDR1 LNHDA and CDR2 SQIVND (reference sequence). Trimming took 6 bases from V and 0 from J, leaving 6 bases between them. The CDR3 covers 14 residues. The CDR3, as DNA: TGTGCCAGTAGGACTAACTCTGGGGCCAACGTCCTGACTTTC. Amino acid sequence: CASRTNSGANVLTF.

The CDR3 nucleotides read TGTGCCTGGAGCATTCGGGGCAAAGTTGTTTACAATGAGCAGTTCTTC. It yields the protein CAWSIRGKVVYNEQFF. This chain joins TRBV30 and TRBJ2-1; D possibly matches TRBD1 or TRBD2 (5 bases each). V gave up 3 bases and J gave up 4 bases, with 19 bases separating them. Germline CDR1 is GTSNPN and CDR2 is SVGIG (reference sequence). The CDR3 runs 16 residues.

The rearrangement uses TRBV2 and TRBJ2-5; tentatively, D is TRBD2 (5 bases). Trimming cost V 2 bases and J 3 bases, with 10 bases left between them. From germline, CDR1 is SNHLY and CDR2 FYNNEI. CDR3 size: 14 residues. CDR3 bases: TGTGCCAGCAGTGAATCGGGGATCAAAGAGACCCAGTACTTC. It yields the protein CASSESGIKETQYF.

This clone came up a few times. This rearrangement joins TRBV27 to TRBJ1-2; possibly TRBD1 for D (5 bases). The CDR3 sequence is 14 residues long. From germline, CDR1 is MNHEY and CDR2 SMNVEV (reference sequence). V was pared by 5 bases and J by 6 bases, with 16 bases between. The CDR3 loop is CASSVLGQGHGYTF. CDR3 sequence (DNA): TGTGCCAGCAGTGTATTGGGGCAGGGCCATGGCTACACCTTC.

This chain links TRBV13 with TRBJ1-1, with D hard to call. V lost 2 bases and J lost 1, with 11 bases in between. Germline assignment: CDR1 PRHDT and CDR2 FYEKMQ (reference sequence). CDR3 length: 15 residues. The CDR3 is CASSLLIGWNTEAFF. For the CDR3, the DNA is TGTGCCAGCAGCTTACTGATAGGGTGGAACACTGAAGCTTTCTTT.

The chain employs TRBV6-5 and TRBJ1-2; no definite D call. V was cut by 6 bases and J by 4 bases, with 12 bases left in between. Germline CDR1 and CDR2: MNHEY and SVGAGI. The CDR3 sequence is 13 residues long. CDR3 bases: TGTGCCAGCAGAATCGCAGTCTTCTATGGCTACACCTTC. This gives the protein CASRIAVFYGYTF.

The table lists this clone with a few counts. The chain joins TRBV29-1 to TRBJ2-1; 9 positions match TRBD2. V trimming: 1 base; J trimming: 0 bases; junction bases outside the gene matches: 10. The V gene's germline CDR1 is SQVTM and CDR2 ANQGSEA. The CDR3 sequence is 18 residues long. The CDR3: CSVEGLAGPAISYNEQFF. The CDR3 DNA sequence: TGCAGCGTTGAAGGGCTAGCGGGGCCCGCAATCTCCTACAATGAGCAGTTCTTC.

This clone has just a few counts. The V and J genes are TRBV29-1 and TRBJ2-3; D gene ambiguous. Germline lookup yields CDR1 SQVTM and CDR2 ANQGSEA. V lost 7 bases to trimming and J lost 2 bases, with 4 bases between them. The length of the CDR3 is 10 residues. For the CDR3, the DNA is TGCAGCGGATACACAGATACGCAGTATTTT. It yields the protein CSGYTDTQYF.

This clone was seen a few times. The chain links TRBV5-6 to TRBJ2-7; tentatively, D is TRBD1 (6 bases). The V gene lost 4 bases and the J gene lost 5 bases, with 13 bases spanning the gap. This CDR3 spans 13 amino acids. The germline CDR1 and CDR2 sequences are SGHDT and YYEEEE. The CDR3, as DNA: TGTGCCAGCAGCGACGGGACAATCGACGAGCAGTACTTC. It encodes CASSDGTIDEQYF.

V usage is TRBV11-2 and J usage is TRBJ2-1; maybe TRBD1 (6 bases). With 3 bases removed from V and 4 bases from J, the gap between germline ends came to 13 bases. In germline, CDR1 is SGHAT, CDR2 FQNNGV. The CDR3 spans 15 residues. The CDR3 nucleotides read TGTGCCAGCAGCTTGGGTCAGGGGTCGTACAATGAGCAGTTCTTC. Protein product: CASSLGQGSYNEQFF.

DNA for the CDR3: TGCGCCAGCAGCCCCACAAGGAATATGTTGAATTCACCCCTCCACTTT. This translates into CASSPTRNMLNSPLHF. This rearrangement joins TRBV5-1 to TRBJ1-6; D call uncertain. The V end lost 4 bases, the J end lost 7 bases, and 18 bases lay between the germline ends. The CDR3 is made up of 16 amino acids. Germline CDR1 SGHRS, CDR2 YFSETQ. Supplemented by reference TRBV5-1 and TRBJ1-6, the full variable domain reads KAGVTQTPRYLIKTRGQQVTLSCSPISGHRSVSWYQQTPGQGLQFLFEYFSETQRNKGNFPGRFSGRQFSNSRSEMNVSTLELGDSALYLCASSPTRNMLNSPLHFGNGTRLTVT.

This clone was seen a few times. The chain has TRBV6-1 and TRBJ1-5; possible D gene TRBD1, 6 bases. Germline V gives CDR1 MNHNS, CDR2 SASEGT. This CDR3 contains 18 residues. The V end was cut by 3 bases, the J end by 7 bases, with 25 bases between. The CDR3 DNA reads as TGTGCCAGCAGTGATGGAAGGCCAGGGGCCCAAAGCAGGCAGCCCCAGCATTTT. Translating it yields CASSDGRPGAQSRQPQHF.

In its sample, this clone was seen a few times. The CDR3 bases are TGTGCCAGCAGCTTAAATTCGGACAGGACCTACGAGCAGTACTTC. Residues: CASSLNSDRTYEQYF. The chain uses TRBV7-6 and TRBJ2-7; TRBD1 agrees at 7 bases. CDR3 length equals 15 residues. Germline trimming cut 2 bases from V and 2 bases from J; bases unmatched to any gene: 6. Germline lookup yields CDR1 SGHVS and CDR2 FNYEAQ.

Concerning this clone itself: Other DNA sequences in this sample translate to the same CDR3. The chain combines TRBV27 with TRBJ2-1, with a weak D call TRBD2 (5 bases). The CDR3 runs to 15 residues. Trimming shortened V by 2 bases and J by 0 bases, and 8 bases separated the two germline ends. Germline CDR1 is MNHEY and CDR2 is SMNVEV (reference sequence). CDR3 sequence: CASSLSGSSYNEQFF. The CDR3 DNA is TGTGCCAGCAGTTTAAGCGGAAGCTCCTACAATGAGCAGTTCTTC.